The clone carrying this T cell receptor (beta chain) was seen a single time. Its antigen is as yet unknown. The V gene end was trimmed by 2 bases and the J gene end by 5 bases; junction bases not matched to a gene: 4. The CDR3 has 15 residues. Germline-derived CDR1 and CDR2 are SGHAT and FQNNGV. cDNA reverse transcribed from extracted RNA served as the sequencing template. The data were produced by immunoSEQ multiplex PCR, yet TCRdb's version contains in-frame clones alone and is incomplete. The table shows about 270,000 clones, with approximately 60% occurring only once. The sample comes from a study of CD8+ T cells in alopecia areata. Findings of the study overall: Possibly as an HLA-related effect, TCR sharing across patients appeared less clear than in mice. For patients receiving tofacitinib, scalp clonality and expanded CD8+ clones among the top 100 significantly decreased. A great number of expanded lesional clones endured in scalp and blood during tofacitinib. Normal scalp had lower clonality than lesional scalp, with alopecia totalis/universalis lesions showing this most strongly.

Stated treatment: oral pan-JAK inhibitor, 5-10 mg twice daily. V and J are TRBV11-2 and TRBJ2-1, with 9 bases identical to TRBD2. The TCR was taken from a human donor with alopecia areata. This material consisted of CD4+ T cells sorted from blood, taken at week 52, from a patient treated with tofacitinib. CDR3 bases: TGTGCCAGCAGCTTAACTAGCGGGCTGAACAATGAGCAGTTCTTC. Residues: CASSLTSGLNNEQFF.